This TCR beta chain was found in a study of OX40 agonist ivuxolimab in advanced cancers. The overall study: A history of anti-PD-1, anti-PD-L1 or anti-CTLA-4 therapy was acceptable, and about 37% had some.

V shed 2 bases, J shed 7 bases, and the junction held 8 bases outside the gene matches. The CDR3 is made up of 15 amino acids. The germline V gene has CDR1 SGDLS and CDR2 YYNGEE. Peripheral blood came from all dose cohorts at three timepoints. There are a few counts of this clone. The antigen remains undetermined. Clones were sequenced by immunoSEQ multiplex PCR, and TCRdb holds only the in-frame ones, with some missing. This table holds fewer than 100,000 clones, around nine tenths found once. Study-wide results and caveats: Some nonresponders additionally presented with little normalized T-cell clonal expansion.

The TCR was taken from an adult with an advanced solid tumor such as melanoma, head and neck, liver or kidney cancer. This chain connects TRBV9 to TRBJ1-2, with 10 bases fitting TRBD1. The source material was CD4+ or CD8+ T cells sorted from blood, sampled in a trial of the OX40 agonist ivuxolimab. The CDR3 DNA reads TGTGCCAGCAGCGTTCTGACAGGGGGCCTTGGTGGCTACACCTTC. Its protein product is CASSVLTGGLGGYTF. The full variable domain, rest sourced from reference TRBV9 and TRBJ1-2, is DSGVTQTPKHLITATGQRVTLRCSPRSGDLSVYWYQQSLDQGLQFLIQYYNGEERAKGNILERFSAQQFPDLHSELNLSSLELGDSALYFCASSVLTGGLGGYTFGSGTRLTVV.